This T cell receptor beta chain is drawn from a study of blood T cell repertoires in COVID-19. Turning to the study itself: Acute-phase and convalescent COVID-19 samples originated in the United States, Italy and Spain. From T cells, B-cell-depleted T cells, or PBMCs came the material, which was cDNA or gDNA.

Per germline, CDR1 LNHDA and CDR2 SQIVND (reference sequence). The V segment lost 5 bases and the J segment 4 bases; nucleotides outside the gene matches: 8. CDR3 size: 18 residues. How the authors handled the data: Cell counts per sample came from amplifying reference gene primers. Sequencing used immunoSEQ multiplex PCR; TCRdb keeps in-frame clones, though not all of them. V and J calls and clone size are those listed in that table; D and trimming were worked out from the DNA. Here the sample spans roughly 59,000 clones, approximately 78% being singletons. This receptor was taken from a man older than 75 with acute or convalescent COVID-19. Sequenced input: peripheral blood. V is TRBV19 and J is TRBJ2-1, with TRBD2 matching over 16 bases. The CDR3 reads CASSAGTSGRAGYNEQFF. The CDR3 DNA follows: TGTGCCAGTAGTGCGGGGACTAGCGGGAGGGCCGGGTACAATGAGCAGTTCTTC.